One and the same sample provided the 27 T cell receptor beta chains below, sequenced in a study of cytomegalovirus exposure and HLA in healthy donors. Primers for the PCR totalled 60 Vbeta and 13 Jbeta. Measured with immunoSEQ multiplex PCR; TCRdb has only the in-frame clones, and not every one. The sample lists over 100,000 clones; around four fifths were seen once. The specimen sequenced was PBMCs. These TCRs come from a man aged 25 to 40 in good health and CMV-seronegative.

This clone was seen a handful of times. The gene calls are TRBV5-4 and TRBJ1-5; maybe TRBD1 (5 bases). V was cut by 2 bases and J by 6 bases, with 15 bases left in between. CDR1 and CDR2 (germline): SGHNT, YYREEE (reference sequence). The CDR3 length is 15 residues. The CDR3 is CASSLVKGLGQPQHF. The CDR3 nucleotides are TGTGCCAGCAGCTTAGTGAAGGGGCTTGGTCAGCCCCAGCATTTT. The full variable domain, completed using reference TRBV5-4 and TRBJ1-5, is ETGVTQSPTHLIKTRGQQVTLRCSSQSGHNTVSWYQQALGQGPQFIFQYYREEENGRGNFPPRFSGLQFPNYSSELNVNALELDDSALYLCASSLVKGLGQPQHFGDGTRLSIL.

The chain has TRBV28 and TRBJ1-1; D gene ambiguous. This CDR3 region has 15 residues. Germline V lookup: CDR1 MDHEN, CDR2 SYDVKM. With 4 bases removed from V and 6 bases from J, the gap between germline ends came to 18 bases. The CDR3 bases are TGTGCCAGCAGTTCACCCGGCGGTGTGAGCGCTGAAGCTTTCTTT. Protein sequence: CASSSPGGVSAEAFF.

The chain joins TRBV4-2 to TRBJ2-1; 10 bases are a match to TRBD2. Trimming removed 0 bases from V and 5 bases from J; junction bases left unmatched: 10. The germline CDR1 and CDR2 sequences are LGHNA and YNFKEQ. CDR3 size: 18 residues. The CDR3 DNA reads TGTGCCAGCAGCCAAGAACCAACCGGGACTAGCGCAGACAATGAGCAGTTCTTC. Translated, it gives CASSQEPTGTSADNEQFF.

The chain employs TRBV10-3 and TRBJ1-1, with 8 nucleotides matching TRBD1. V shed 6 bases, J shed 11 bases, and the junction held 8 bases outside the gene matches. CDR1 and CDR2 from the germline V gene are ENHRY and SYGVKD. This CDR3 has 12 residues. The CDR3 spells CAISKDRADAFF. The CDR3 DNA is TGTGCCATCAGCAAGGACAGGGCAGACGCTTTCTTT.

The gene calls are TRBV13 and TRBJ2-5, with 11 bases fitting TRBD1. V was clipped by 5 bases and J by 4 bases; unmatched bases: 3. The CDR3 runs to 14 residues. CDR1 PRHDT and CDR2 FYEKMQ come from the germline V gene (reference sequence). As DNA, the CDR3 is TGTGCCAGCAGCCAGGGGACAGGGGGAGAGACCCAGTACTTC. Translating gives CASSQGTGGETQYF. The full variable domain, rest sourced from reference TRBV13 and TRBJ2-5, is AAGVIQSPRHLIKEKRETATLKCYPIPRHDTVYWYQQGPGQDPQFLISFYEKMQSDKGSIPDRFSAQQFSDYHSELNMSSLELGDSALYFCASSQGTGGETQYFGPGTRLLVL.

This sequence joins TRBV27 and TRBJ2-3; D unclear. Germline V gene data show CDR1 as MNHEY and CDR2 as SMNVEV (reference sequence). V gave up 8 bases and J gave up 5 bases, with 11 bases separating them. The CDR3 totals 12 residues. The CDR3 sequence: CASVSRKDTQYF. The CDR3 nucleotides read TGTGCCAGCGTGTCTAGGAAAGATACGCAGTATTTT.

V usage is TRBV10-3 and J usage is TRBJ2-7; TRBD1 agrees at 8 bases. CDR3 length equals 14 residues. V was pared by 6 bases and J by 4 bases, with 8 bases of the junction left unmatched. CDR1 is ENHRY and CDR2 is SYGVKD in the germline V gene. CDR3 protein: CAIRGGQAGYEQYF. In nucleotides, the CDR3 is TGTGCCATCAGGGGGGGACAGGCCGGTTACGAGCAGTACTTC.

The chain recombines TRBV21-1 with TRBJ2-5; whether TRBD2, the table's D call, matches the DNA was not checked. TRBV21-1 is a pseudogene locus. This CDR3 is 17 amino acids long. The CDR3 nucleotides read TGTGCCAGCAGCAAAGGTCTAGCGGGAGCAGGGGGAGAGACCCAGTACTTC. Protein: CASSKGLAGAGGETQYF.

The CDR3 bases are TGCGCCAGCAGCCAAAACCATTTGACAGTCGGCCAGCCCCAGCATTTT. Protein product: CASSQNHLTVGQPQHF. The V gene is TRBV4-1, the J gene TRBJ1-5; possibly TRBD1 for D (5 bases). Germline values: CDR1 MGHRA, CDR2 YSYEKL. Trimming took off 2 bases at V and 7 bases at J, with 18 bases between the two ends. This CDR3 contains 16 residues.

The gene calls are TRBV5-4 and TRBJ1-6; 7 bases match TRBD1. The CDR3 covers 16 residues. Germline CDR1 and CDR2: SGHNT and YYREEE (reference sequence). V gave up 0 bases and J gave up 3 bases; unmatched junction bases: 3. The DNA of the CDR3 is TGTGCCAGCAGCTTGGGAGGGGGCGGCTATAATTCACCCCTCCACTTT. It yields the protein CASSLGGGGYNSPLHF. Looking up the rest from reference TRBV5-4 and TRBJ1-6 gives the full variable domain: ETGVTQSPTHLIKTRGQQVTLRCSSQSGHNTVSWYQQALGQGPQFIFQYYREEENGRGNFPPRFSGLQFPNYSSELNVNALELDDSALYLCASSLGGGGYNSPLHFGNGTRLTVT.

This clone was seen just once. V usage is TRBV7-9 and J usage is TRBJ1-6; tentative D call: TRBD1 (5 bases). The CDR3 has 16 amino acids. Trimming removed 1 base at V and 9 bases at J, with 16 bases between. Germline lookup yields CDR1 SEHNR and CDR2 FQNEAQ (reference sequence). CDR3 in DNA: TGTGCCAGCAGCTTAGGAGGGCTTGGGGGGAGTTCACCCCTCCACTTT. Translation gives CASSLGGLGGSSPLHF.

This sequence joins TRBV7-2 and TRBJ2-6; 9 bases match TRBD1. This CDR3 has 17 residues. Germline CDR1 and CDR2: SGHTA and FQGNSA. V shed 3 bases and J 1 base; nucleotides not matched to a gene: 4. The CDR3 nucleotides read TGTGCCAGCAGCTTGACAGGGGGAATTTCTGGGGCCAACGTCCTGACTTTC. This translates into CASSLTGGISGANVLTF.

The table lists this clone with a few counts. The rearrangement joins TRBV15 to TRBJ2-1; 9 positions agree with TRBD2. Germline CDR1 LNHNV, CDR2 YYDKDF (reference sequence). The CDR3 is 15 residues long. V dropped 5 bases and J dropped 8; count of bases not matched to a gene: 10. CDR3 sequence (DNA): TGTGCCACCAGCGGGCTAGCGGGGAGCTCGGATGAGCAGTTCTTC. This sequence encodes CATSGLAGSSDEQFF.

The chain couples TRBV28 to TRBJ1-5; 8 positions match TRBD1. The ends lost 5 bases at V and 1 base at J; junction bases unmatched: 1. This CDR3 contains 14 residues. Germline CDR1 MDHEN, CDR2 SYDVKM. The CDR3 coding sequence is TGTGCCAGCAGTCACAGGGGGAGCAATCAGCCCCAGCATTTT. Protein: CASSHRGSNQPQHF.

The chain recombines TRBV27 with TRBJ2-7; 9 bases map to TRBD1. V gave up 5 bases and J gave up 4 bases; unmatched junction bases: 12. This CDR3 has 16 amino acids. Germline V CDR1 and CDR2: MNHEY, SMNVEV (reference sequence). Here the CDR3 reads CASSQNPGQGRYEQYF. CDR3 nucleotides: TGTGCCAGCAGTCAAAATCCGGGACAGGGTCGGTACGAGCAGTACTTC.

The chain recombines TRBV5-6 with TRBJ1-2; TRBD1 might be the D (6 bases). V was clipped by 5 bases and J by 2 bases, with 13 bases between them. This CDR3 spans 14 amino acids. The germline V gene has CDR1 SGHDT and CDR2 YYEEEE. The CDR3 here is CASSLVGQNYGYTF. CDR3 nucleotides: TGTGCCAGCAGTCTAGTAGGACAGAACTATGGCTACACCTTC.

In its sample, this clone was seen a few times. The chain uses TRBV10-1 and TRBJ2-7; TRBD2 agrees at 10 bases. The length of the CDR3 is 15 residues. CDR1 is WNHNN and CDR2 is SYGVQD in the germline V gene (reference sequence). V dropped 1 base and J dropped 4; count of bases not matched to a gene: 4. CDR3 in DNA: TGCGCCAGCAGTGAGTTTACTAGCGGGGCGTACGAGCAGTACTTC. Translated: CASSEFTSGAYEQYF.

The genes are TRBV4-2 and TRBJ2-7; TRBD2 aligns across 11 bases. This CDR3 has 16 amino acids. V shed 3 bases, J shed 4 bases, and the junction held 8 bases outside the gene matches. The germline CDR1 and CDR2 sequences are LGHNA and YNFKEQ. The CDR3 loop is CASSQDKLAGVYEQYF. The CDR3 region has the DNA TGTGCCAGCAGCCAGGATAAACTAGCGGGAGTTTACGAGCAGTACTTC.

Written as DNA, the CDR3 is TGTGCCAGCTCACCTACACTGGACAGCAACTATGGCTACACCTTC. This codes for CASSPTLDSNYGYTF. The V call is TRBV18, the J call TRBJ1-2; D might be TRBD1 (6 bases). Trimming removed 3 bases from V and 2 bases from J, with 13 bases in between. The CDR3 is 15 residues long. CDR1 is KGHSH, CDR2 LQKENI, per germline. Using reference TRBV18 and TRBJ1-2 for the parts outside the CDR3, the full variable domain is NAGVMQNPRHLVRRRGQEARLRCSPMKGHSHVYWYRQLPEEGLKFMVYLQKENIIDESGMPKERFSAEFPKEGPSILRIQQVVRGDSAAYFCASSPTLDSNYGYTFGSGTRLTVV.

This sequence joins TRBV28 and TRBJ2-7, with TRBD1 identical over 8 bases. The CDR3 runs 14 residues. The trim removed 0 bases at V and 7 bases at J, leaving 5 bases unmatched. Germline assignment: CDR1 MDHEN and CDR2 SYDVKM. The CDR3 loop reads CASSLWQGAREQYF. DNA for the CDR3: TGTGCCAGCAGTTTATGGCAGGGGGCGCGAGAGCAGTACTTC. Full variable domain (outside the CDR3, taken from reference TRBV28 and TRBJ2-7): DVKVTQSSRYLVKRTGEKVFLECVQDMDHENMFWYRQDPGLGLRLIYFSYDVKMKEKGDIPEGYSVSREKKERFSLILESASTNQTSMYLCASSLWQGAREQYFGPGTRLTVT.

The rearrangement links TRBV7-8 to TRBJ1-2; 9 positions agree with TRBD1. Unmatched junction bases numbered 8, after V lost 5 bases and J lost 4 bases. CDR3 length: 15 residues. Germline V gives CDR1 SGHVS, CDR2 FQNEAQ. The CDR3 DNA sequence: TGTGCCAGCAGCCGGACAGGGGTACTCGGCTATGGCTACACCTTC. Residues: CASSRTGVLGYGYTF.

The chain has TRBV6-5 and TRBJ1-1; possibly TRBD1 for D (5 bases). The germline gives CDR1 MNHEY, CDR2 SVGAGI. The V end lost 0 bases, the J end lost 0 bases, and 11 bases lay between the germline ends. CDR3 size: 16 residues. Here the CDR3 DNA reads TGTGCCAGCAGTTACTCGACAGTAAACATGAACACTGAAGCTTTCTTT. Translating it yields CASSYSTVNMNTEAFF.

The V gene is TRBV2, the J gene TRBJ2-5; tentative D call: TRBD1 (6 bases). The better agreement between TRBJ2-7 and the DNA end casts doubt on the J call. This CDR3 region has 16 residues. The germline V gene has CDR1 SNHLY and CDR2 FYNNEI. The CDR3 bases are TGTGCCAGCAGTTCCCCAGGGGACCCCCTAAGCTACGAGCAGTACTTC. This translates into CASSSPGDPLSYEQYF.

The chain employs TRBV18 and TRBJ2-5; 7 bases are shared with TRBD1. Unmatched junction bases numbered 8, after V lost 3 bases and J lost 4 bases. The V gene's germline CDR1 is KGHSH and CDR2 LQKENI. The CDR3 runs to 15 residues. DNA for the CDR3: TGTGCCAGCTCACCTAGAACAGGGGTTCGAGAGACCCAGTACTTC. Residues: CASSPRTGVRETQYF.

The J gene is TRBJ1-1, the V gene TRBV10-3; D is uncertain. The CDR3 spans 13 residues. Trimming shortened V by 4 bases and J by 0 bases, and 6 bases separated the two germline ends. CDR1 is ENHRY and CDR2 is SYGVKD in the germline V gene. CDR3 sequence reads: CAISALMNTEAFF. Here the CDR3 DNA reads TGTGCCATCAGTGCCTTAATGAACACTGAAGCTTTCTTT.

The chain couples TRBV28 to TRBJ1-1; D is uncertain. Per germline, CDR1 MDHEN and CDR2 SYDVKM. V was cut by 2 bases and J by 5 bases, with 9 bases left in between. This CDR3 comprises 13 residues. As DNA, the CDR3 is TGTGCCAGCAGTTTAGTCGGGTTTACTGAAGCTTTCTTT. This translates into CASSLVGFTEAFF. The full variable domain, completed using reference TRBV28 and TRBJ1-1, is DVKVTQSSRYLVKRTGEKVFLECVQDMDHENMFWYRQDPGLGLRLIYFSYDVKMKEKGDIPEGYSVSREKKERFSLILESASTNQTSMYLCASSLVGFTEAFFGQGTRLTVV.

This clone showed up just a few times. V gene TRBV9 combines with J gene TRBJ2-1; 10 bases map to TRBD2. The CDR3 contains 15 residues. CDR1 is SGDLS and CDR2 is YYNGEE in the germline V gene. V was pared by 4 bases and J by 5 bases, with 6 bases of the junction left unmatched. CDR3 in amino acids: CASSPAGGPNNEQFF. The CDR3 nucleotides read TGTGCCAGCAGCCCAGCGGGAGGGCCTAACAATGAGCAGTTCTTC.